This T cell receptor (beta chain) was profiled in a study of type 1 regulatory T cells. Background on the study: This in vitro CD4 product, T-allo10, is enriched for Tr1 cells and alloantigen-specific.

The CDR3 spans 12 residues. Germline loops: CDR1 SNHLY, CDR2 FYNNEI. The V and J ends lost 3 bases and 1 base respectively, with 3 bases between them. Each CDR3 protein is one row after TCRdb ran MiXCR on the reads. The sample lists approximately 90,000 distinct CDR3 sequences; roughly 30% were seen once. The V gene is TRBV2, the J gene TRBJ2-5, with D unresolved. This TCR was recovered from a human donor in good health. What was sequenced was CD4+ T cells, either the whole sample or a sorted fraction (not recorded which). CDR3 nucleotide sequence: TGTGCCAGCAGTGACTCCCAAGAGACCCAGTACTTC. Amino acids: CASSDSQETQYF.